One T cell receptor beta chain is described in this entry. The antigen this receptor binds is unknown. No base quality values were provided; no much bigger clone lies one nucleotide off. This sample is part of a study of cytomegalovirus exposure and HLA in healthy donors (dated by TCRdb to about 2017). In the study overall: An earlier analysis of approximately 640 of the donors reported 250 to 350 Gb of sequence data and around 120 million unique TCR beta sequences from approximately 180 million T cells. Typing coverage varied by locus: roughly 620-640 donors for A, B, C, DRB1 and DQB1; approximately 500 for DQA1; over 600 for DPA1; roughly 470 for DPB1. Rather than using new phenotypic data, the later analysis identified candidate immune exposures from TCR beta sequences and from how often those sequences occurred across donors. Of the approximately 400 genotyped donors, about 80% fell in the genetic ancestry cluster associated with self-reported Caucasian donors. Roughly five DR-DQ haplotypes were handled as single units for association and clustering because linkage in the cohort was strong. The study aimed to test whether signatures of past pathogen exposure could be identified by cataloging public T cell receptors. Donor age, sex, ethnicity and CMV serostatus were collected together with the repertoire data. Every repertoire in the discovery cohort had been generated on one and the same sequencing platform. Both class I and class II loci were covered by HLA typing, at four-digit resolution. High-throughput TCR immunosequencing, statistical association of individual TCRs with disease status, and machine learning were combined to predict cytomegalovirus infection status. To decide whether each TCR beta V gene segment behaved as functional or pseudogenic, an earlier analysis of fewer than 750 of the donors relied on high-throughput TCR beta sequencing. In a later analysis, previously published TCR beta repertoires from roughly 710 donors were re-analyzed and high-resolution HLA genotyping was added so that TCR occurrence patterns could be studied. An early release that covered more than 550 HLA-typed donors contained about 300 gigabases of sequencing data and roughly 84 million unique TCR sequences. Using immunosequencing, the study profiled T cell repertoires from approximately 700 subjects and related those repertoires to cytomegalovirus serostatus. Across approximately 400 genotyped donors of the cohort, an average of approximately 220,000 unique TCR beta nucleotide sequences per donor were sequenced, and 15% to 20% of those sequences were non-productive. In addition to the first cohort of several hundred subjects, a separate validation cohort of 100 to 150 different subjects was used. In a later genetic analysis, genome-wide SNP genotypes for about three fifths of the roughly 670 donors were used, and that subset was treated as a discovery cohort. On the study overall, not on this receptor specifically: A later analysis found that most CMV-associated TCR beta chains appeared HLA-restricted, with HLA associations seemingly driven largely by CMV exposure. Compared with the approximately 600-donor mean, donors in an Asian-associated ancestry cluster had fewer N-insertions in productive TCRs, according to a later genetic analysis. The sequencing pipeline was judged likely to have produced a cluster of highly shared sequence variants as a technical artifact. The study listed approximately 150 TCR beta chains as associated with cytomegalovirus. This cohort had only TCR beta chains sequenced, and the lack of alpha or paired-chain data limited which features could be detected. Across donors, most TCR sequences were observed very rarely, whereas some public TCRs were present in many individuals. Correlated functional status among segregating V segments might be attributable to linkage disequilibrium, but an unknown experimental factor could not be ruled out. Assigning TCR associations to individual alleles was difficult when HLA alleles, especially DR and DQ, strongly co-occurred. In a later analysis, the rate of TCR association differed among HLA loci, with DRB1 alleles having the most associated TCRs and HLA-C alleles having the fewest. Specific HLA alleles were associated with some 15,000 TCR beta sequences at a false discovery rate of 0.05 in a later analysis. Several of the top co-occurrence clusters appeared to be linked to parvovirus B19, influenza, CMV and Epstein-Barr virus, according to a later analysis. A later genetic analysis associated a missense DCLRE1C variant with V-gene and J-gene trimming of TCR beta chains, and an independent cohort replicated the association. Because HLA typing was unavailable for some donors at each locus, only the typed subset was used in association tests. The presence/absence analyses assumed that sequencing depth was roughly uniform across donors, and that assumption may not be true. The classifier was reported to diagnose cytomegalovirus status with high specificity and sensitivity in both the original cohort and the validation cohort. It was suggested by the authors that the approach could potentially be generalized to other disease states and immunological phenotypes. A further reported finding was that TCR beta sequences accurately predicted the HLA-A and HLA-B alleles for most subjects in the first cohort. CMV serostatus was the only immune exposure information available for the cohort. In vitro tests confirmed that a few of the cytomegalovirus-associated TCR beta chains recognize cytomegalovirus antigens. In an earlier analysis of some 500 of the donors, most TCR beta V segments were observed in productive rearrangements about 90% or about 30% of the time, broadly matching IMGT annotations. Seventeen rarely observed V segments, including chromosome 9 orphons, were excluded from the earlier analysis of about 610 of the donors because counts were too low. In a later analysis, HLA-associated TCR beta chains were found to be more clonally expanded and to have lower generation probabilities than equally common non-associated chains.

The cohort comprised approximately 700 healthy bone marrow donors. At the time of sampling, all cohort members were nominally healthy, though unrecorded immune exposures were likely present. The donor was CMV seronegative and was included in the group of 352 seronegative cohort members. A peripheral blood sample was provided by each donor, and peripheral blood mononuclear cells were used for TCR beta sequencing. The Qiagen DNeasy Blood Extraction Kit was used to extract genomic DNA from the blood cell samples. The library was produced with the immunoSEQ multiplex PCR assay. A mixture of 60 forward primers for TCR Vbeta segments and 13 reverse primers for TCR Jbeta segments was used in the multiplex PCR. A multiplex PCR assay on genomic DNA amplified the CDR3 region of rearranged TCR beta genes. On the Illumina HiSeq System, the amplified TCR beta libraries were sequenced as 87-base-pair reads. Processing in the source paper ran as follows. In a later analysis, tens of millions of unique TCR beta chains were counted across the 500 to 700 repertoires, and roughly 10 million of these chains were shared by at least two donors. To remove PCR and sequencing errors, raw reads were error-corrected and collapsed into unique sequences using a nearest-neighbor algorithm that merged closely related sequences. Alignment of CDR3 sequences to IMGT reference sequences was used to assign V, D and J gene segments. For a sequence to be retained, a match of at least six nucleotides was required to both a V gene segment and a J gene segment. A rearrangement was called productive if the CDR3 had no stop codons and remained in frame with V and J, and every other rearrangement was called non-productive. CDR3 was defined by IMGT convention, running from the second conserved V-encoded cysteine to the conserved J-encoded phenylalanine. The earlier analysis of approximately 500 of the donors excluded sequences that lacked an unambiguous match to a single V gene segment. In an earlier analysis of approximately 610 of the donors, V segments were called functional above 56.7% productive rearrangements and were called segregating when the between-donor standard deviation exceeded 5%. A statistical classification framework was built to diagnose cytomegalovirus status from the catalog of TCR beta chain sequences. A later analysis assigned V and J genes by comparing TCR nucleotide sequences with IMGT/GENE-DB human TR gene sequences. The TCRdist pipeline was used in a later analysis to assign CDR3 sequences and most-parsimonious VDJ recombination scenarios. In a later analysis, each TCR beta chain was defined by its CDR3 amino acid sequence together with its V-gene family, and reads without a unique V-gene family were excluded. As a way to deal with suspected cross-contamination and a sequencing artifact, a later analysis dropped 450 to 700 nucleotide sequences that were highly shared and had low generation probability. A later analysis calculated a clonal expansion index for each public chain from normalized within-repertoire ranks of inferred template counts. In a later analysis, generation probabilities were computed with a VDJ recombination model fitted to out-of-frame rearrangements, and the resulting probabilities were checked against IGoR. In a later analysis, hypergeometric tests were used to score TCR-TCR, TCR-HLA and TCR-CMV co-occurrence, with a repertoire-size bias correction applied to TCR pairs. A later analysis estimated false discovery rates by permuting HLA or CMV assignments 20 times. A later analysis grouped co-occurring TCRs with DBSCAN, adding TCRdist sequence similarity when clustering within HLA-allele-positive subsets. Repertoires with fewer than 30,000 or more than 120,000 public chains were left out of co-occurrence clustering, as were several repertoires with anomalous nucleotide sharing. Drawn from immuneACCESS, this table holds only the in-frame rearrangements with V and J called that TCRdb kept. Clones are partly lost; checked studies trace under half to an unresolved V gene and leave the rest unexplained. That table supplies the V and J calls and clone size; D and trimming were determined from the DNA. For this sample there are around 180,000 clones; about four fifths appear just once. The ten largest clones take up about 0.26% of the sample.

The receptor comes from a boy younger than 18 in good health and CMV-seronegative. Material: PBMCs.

The DNA is as follows: TGTGCCAGCAGCCTACCAGGGAGGGGTAACACTGAAGCTTTCTTT. Its coded protein is CASSLPGRGNTEAFF. The chain employs TRBV6-5 and TRBJ1-1, and perhaps TRBD1 as D gene, on 5 matching bases. Trimming at the junction amounts to 6 bases on V and 2 bases on J, and the germline ends lie 16 bases apart. From a lookup of the germline V gene, CDR1 and CDR2 are MNHEY and SVGAGI. From the cysteine through the phenylalanine, the CDR3 covers 15 amino acids. Of the read, only the CDR3 DNA is kept; its 45 bases are in frame from base 1.